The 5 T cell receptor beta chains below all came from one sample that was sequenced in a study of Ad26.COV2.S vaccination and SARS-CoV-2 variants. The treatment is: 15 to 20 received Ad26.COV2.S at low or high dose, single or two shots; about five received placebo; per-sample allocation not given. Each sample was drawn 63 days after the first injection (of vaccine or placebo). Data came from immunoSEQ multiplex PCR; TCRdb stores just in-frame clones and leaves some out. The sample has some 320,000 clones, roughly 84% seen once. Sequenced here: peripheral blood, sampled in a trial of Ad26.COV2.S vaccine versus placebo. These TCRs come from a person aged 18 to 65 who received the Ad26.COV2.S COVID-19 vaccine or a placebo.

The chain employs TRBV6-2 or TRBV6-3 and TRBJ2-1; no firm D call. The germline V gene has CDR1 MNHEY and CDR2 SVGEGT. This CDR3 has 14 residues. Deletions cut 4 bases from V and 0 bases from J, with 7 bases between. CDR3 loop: CASSWKNSYNEQFF. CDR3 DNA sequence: TGTGCCAGCAGTTGGAAGAACTCCTACAATGAGCAGTTCTTC.

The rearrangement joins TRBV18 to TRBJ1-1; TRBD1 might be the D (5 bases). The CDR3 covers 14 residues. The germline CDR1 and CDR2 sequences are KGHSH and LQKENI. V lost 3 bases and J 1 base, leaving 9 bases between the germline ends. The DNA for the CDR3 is TGTGCCAGCTCACCGAATGGGGGGAACACTGAAGCTTTCTTT. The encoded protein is CASSPNGGNTEAFF.

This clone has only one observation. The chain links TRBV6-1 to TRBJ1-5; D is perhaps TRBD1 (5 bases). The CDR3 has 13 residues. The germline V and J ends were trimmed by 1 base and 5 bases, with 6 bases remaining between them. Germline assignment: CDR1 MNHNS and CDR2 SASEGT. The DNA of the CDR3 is TGTGCCAGCAGTGAAGGGGGGGATCAGCCCCAGCATTTT. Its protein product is CASSEGGDQPQHF.

The CDR3 bases are TGTGCCAGCAGCTTAGACGACCTGGGTTATGGCTACACCTTC. As protein: CASSLDDLGYGYTF. The chain employs TRBV7-8 and TRBJ1-2, with D uncertain. The V gene lost 1 base and the J gene lost 5 bases, with 11 bases spanning the gap. The CDR3 covers 14 residues. Germline CDR1 is SGHVS and CDR2 is FQNEAQ.

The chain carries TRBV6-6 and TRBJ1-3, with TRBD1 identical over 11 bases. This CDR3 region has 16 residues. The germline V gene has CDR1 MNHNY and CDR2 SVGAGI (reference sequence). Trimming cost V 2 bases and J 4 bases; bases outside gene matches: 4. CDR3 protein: CASSYRDRGTGNTIYF. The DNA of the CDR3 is TGTGCCAGCAGTTACCGGGACAGGGGGACGGGAAACACCATATATTTT.